The source of this T cell receptor beta chain is a study of T cells in Graves' hyperthyroidism and ophthalmopathy (dated by TCRdb to 2018 to 2020). A note on the overall study: Peripheral blood was sampled at the time of initial diagnosis, prior to any treatment. A discovery cohort of about a hundred patients, approximately 44 with Graves' ophthalmopathy and about 58 with stable Graves' hyperthyroidism, was used to find distinguishing TCR V-J signatures. In about 6 Graves' hyperthyroidism patients, the study also compared T-cell repertoires from thyroid tissue with T-cell repertoires from blood. Prospective prediction of ophthalmopathy was tested in an independent validation cohort of under 20 hyperthyroidism patients and 15 to 17 patients who later progressed to ophthalmopathy. The approximately 100 discovery patients were randomly divided into training and test sets at a 7:3 ratio. TCR Vbeta CDR3 sequencing of 140 or so peripheral blood samples (approximately 44 ophthalmopathy, roughly 72 hyperthyroidism and around 17 progressor patients) is reported in the paper. Following sampling, methimazole starting at 30 mg daily was given to hyperthyroidism patients, and high-dose intravenous methylprednisolone was given to ophthalmopathy patients. Results the study describes overall, beyond this receptor: During validation, the model predicted progression to ophthalmopathy a median of around 7 months ahead of onset, with approximately 70% sensitivity and 72% to 85% specificity. Sample size was not statistically predetermined, and blinding of investigators to group allocation was not performed. Most expanded thyroid clonotypes (frequency above 0.001) were also detected in blood, a finding suggesting that blood repertoires may reflect thyroid immune responses. Ophthalmopathy was separated from stable hyperthyroidism by a 13 V-J signature model, with approximately 85% sensitivity and around 81% specificity obtained in cross-validation and 80%/75% obtained in testing.

Moderately to severely active disease, a Clinical Activity Score of at least 3, a NOSPECS grade of at least 4, and a duration under 3 months were present in ophthalmopathy patients. The study excluded patients with uncontrolled infections, other autoimmune diseases, pregnancy or lactation. Clinical symptoms, serum thyroxine and TRAb, thyroid ultrasound, and orbital computed tomography formed the basis for the diagnoses. PBMCs were isolated from about 10 ml of fresh peripheral blood by Ficoll-Paque density gradient centrifugation. Total RNA was extracted with Trizol reagent, and quality was checked on an Agilent 2100 Bioanalyzer. Trimming costs V 5 bases and J 10 bases, and their ends lie 15 bases apart. Its CDR3 holds 14 amino acids, cysteine through phenylalanine. Only CDR3 DNA remains: 42 bases, in frame from the first base. CDR1 and CDR2 are read off the germline V gene as SGHDN and FVKESK. The TCR beta CDR3 regions were amplified from the RNA transcripts. The TCR CDR3 was subjected to a first round of RT-PCR using the HTBI primer set and the Qiagen OneStep RT-PCR kit. Libraries were constructed in a second round of multiplex PCR, after which size selection and purification were carried out. Libraries were sequenced paired-end with 100 bp reads on an Illumina HiSeq2000. Per the original workflow: SOAPnuke was used to process the raw data, removing reads that contained adapters or uncalled bases, had a mean Phred below 15, or lacked an exact match to the constant primer or identifier. High-quality paired reads were merged with COPE v1.2.5, and unique nucleotide sequences were defined as clonotypes. MiTCR v1.1 was used to align the clonotypes against IMGT TRBV, TRBD and TRBJ reference segments. The analysis was restricted to V-J combinations with a frequency above 0.0001, which together covered 98% to 99.2% of the repertoires. A TCS score was defined as the ratio of F50 (clonal expansion) to E x V (chaos), with BLOSUM62-based TCRdist applied between CDR3 peptides within each V-J. Welch's t-statistics and random forest reduced 500 to 550 V-J features to 13, which were used in a naive Bayes classifier (R e1071). TCRdb took the public reads, trimmed them with fastp at Q25, ran MiXCR for clone calling and kept in-frame beta chains. Under each unique CDR3 protein, matching rows form one entry showing the most common genes and DNA. TCRdb assigned the V and J calls; the authors' analysis was not used. Across this sample there are 350,000 to 450,000 distinct CDR3 sequences, with roughly 13% seen only once. The biggest ten clones account for approximately 29% of the sample.

This clonotype appeared a single time. It has no known antigen specificity. No much larger clone is present one base from it, and per-base qualities are unavailable. Weak support is all one read offers. Sequences were obtained from blood. The receptor chain draws on TRBV14 and TRBJ1-6; matching of 5 bases hints at TRBD1 as the D gene. This TCR derives from a man aged 45 to 65 with Graves' ophthalmopathy. CDR3 protein: CASSFGAGRSPLHF. The DNA sequence follows: TGTGCCAGCAGCTTTGGGGCAGGGCGATCACCCCTCCACTTT.